This record looks at one T cell receptor (beta chain) sequence and its context. This clonotype was recorded many times. The clone's antigen remains unknown. Base quality data are lacking; no much larger clone is found one base away. Library preparation used multiplex PCR. The instrument given in TCRdb is Illumina HiSeq 4000. iRepertoire HTBI primers and Arm-PCR amplification of CDR3 regions were used to construct TCR beta libraries. Gel purification was performed on PCR products prior to sequencing. On the study's bioinformatics: Gene usage analysis of CDR3 amino acid clonotypes used the 55 to 80 TRBV and 11 to 15 TRBJ segments found across samples. Filtered high-quality paired reads were merged into contigs using COPE and FqMerger. BLAST was used to align contigs to the IMGT TRBV, TRBD and TRBJ reference genes, and CDR3 was defined following IMGT. Clonotypes above 0.1% frequency were classified as highly expanded clones. Shannon entropy was used to measure repertoire diversity, and the Gini coefficient was used to measure V-J evenness. Clonotypes shared by more than one individual were considered public. TCRdb reworked the public reads: Q25 trimming with fastp, MiXCR clone assembly, productive beta chains retained. Merged by CDR3 protein, the rows form single entries marked with the most common genes and DNA. Here the V and J calls rest on TCRdb's processing, not on the authors' analysis. Across this sample there are 350,000 to 500,000 distinct CDR3 sequences, with 21% seen only once. Roughly an eighth of the sample goes to the ten largest clones.

The data stem from a study of regulatory T cells in long-lasting Graves disease (TCRdb year 2021). Some background on the complete study: Persistent Graves' disease meant more than 5 years of antithyroid drug treatment with TSH receptor autoantibodies that stayed positive. A total of roughly 33 samples were covered by TCR sequencing, comprising some 13 persistent and around 20 newly diagnosed Graves' disease patients. Persistent Graves' disease patients in the clinical cohort had taken antithyroid drugs for roughly ten years on average. The study was registered as a clinical trial and conducted in China. Peripheral blood TCR sequencing and RNA sequencing compared persistent Graves' disease patients with newly diagnosed Graves' disease patients. Here is what the overall study found, with its caveats: Patients with persistent disease shared more public clonotypes (over 2,500) than newly diagnosed patients did (nearly 1,000). Sequencing and analysis were limited to the TCR beta chain. Because the primary lesion, thyroid tissue, could not be accessed, the study looked at peripheral blood alone. Preferential use of TRBV28, TRBJ1-2 and TRBJ2-5 was observed in persistent disease, whereas TRBV20-1 and TRBJ2-1 were favored in newly diagnosed disease. The authors acknowledged the small sample size as a limitation that may reduce accuracy. Persistent Graves' disease patients showed lower TCR Shannon entropy and fewer highly expanded clones than newly diagnosed patients, suggesting clonal expansion.

Trimming removed 2 bases from V and 2 bases from J; the gene matches leave 11 bases unexplained. Sequences ENHRY (CDR1) and SYGVKD (CDR2) are obtained from the germline V gene. The CDR3 holds 18 amino acids from the cysteine to the phenylalanine. Only the CDR3 DNA stays, 54 bases, in frame from base 1. The sample's time point label, in plain terms: persistent/refractory GD, antithyroid drugs over 5 years with positive TRAb. For both TCR sequencing and RNA sequencing, RNA was extracted from PBMCs using TRIzol. The diagnosis of Graves' disease followed American Thyroid Association guidelines. The patients came from an endocrinology department in Xi'an, China. Each patient gave about 10 milliliters of peripheral blood, collected in an EDTA anticoagulant tube. Ficoll Paque Plus density gradient separation was used to isolate PBMCs, and no further T cell sorting was performed. An Agilent 2100 Bioanalyzer and agarose gel were used to check RNA quality, and a NanoDrop 2000 was used to measure RNA concentration.

The sequencing used peripheral blood mononuclear cells (PBMCs), collected when the disease was refractory, from a patient treated with antithyroid drugs. The TCR originated in a female donor with Graves disease. The V gene is TRBV10-3 and the J gene is TRBJ2-7, with 11 bases in between that match TRBD1. The nucleotide sequence reads TGTGCCATCAGTGAGCCGCCGGGACAGGGGGGATTGACCTACGAGCAGTACTTC. Its translation reads: CAISEPPGQGGLTYEQYF.